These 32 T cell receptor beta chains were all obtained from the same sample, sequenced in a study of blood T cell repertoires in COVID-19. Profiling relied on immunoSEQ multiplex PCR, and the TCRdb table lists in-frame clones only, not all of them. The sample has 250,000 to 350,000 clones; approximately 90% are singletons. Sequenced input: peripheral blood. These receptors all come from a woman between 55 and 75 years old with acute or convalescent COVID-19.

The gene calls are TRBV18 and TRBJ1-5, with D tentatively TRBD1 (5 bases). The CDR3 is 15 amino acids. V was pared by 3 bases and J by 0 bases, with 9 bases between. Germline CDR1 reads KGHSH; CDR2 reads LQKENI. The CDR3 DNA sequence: TGTGCCAGCTCACCGTCGGGGGATAGCAATCAGCCCCAGCATTTT. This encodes CASSPSGDSNQPQHF.

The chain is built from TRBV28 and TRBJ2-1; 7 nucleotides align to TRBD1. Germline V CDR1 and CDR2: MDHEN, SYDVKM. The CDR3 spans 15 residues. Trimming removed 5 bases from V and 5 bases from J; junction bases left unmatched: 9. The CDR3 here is CASSPQRDSHNEQFF. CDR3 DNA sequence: TGTGCCAGCAGTCCTCAGAGGGACAGTCACAATGAGCAGTTCTTC.

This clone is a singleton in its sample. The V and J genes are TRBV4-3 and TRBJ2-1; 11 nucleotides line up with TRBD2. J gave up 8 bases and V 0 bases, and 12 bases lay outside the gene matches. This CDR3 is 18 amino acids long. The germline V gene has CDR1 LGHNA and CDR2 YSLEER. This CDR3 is CASSQDVLAGGVGDEQFF. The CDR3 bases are TGCGCCAGCAGCCAAGATGTCTTAGCGGGGGGGGTTGGTGATGAGCAGTTCTTC.

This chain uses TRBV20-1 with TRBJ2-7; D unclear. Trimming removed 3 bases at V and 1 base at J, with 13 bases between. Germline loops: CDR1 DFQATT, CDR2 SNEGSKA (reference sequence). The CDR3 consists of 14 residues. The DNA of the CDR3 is TGCAGTGCTAGTGCCGTCATGAGATCCTACGAGCAGTACTTC. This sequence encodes CSASAVMRSYEQYF.

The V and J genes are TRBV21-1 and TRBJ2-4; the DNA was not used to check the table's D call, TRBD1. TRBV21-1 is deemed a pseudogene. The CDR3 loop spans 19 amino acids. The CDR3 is CASSKKENRGQEAKNIQYF. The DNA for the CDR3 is TGTGCCAGCAGCAAAAAGGAAAACAGGGGGCAGGAAGCCAAAAACATTCAGTACTTC.

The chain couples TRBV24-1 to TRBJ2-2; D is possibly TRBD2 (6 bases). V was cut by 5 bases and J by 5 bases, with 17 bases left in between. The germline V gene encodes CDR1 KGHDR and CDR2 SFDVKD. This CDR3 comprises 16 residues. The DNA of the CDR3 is TGTGCCACCAGTGTTGGCGCGGGGACGTCTACCGGGGAGCTGTTTTTT. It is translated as CATSVGAGTSTGELFF.

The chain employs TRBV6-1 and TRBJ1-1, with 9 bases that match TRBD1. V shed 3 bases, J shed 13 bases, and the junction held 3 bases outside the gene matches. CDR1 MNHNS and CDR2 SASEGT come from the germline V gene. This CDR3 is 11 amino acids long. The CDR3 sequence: CASSDRTGVFF. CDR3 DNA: TGTGCCAGCAGTGATCGGACAGGGGTTTTCTTT.

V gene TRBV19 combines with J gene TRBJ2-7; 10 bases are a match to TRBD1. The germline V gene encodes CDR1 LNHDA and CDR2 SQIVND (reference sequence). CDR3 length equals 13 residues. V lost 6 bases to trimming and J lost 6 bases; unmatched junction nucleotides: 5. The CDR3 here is CASRDRGQGEQYF. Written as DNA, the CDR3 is TGTGCCAGTAGAGACAGGGGGCAGGGCGAGCAGTACTTC.

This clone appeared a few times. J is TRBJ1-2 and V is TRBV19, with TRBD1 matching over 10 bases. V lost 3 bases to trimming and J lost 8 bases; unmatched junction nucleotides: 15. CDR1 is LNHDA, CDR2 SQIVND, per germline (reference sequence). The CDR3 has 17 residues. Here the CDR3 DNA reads TGTGCCAGTAGTATGGAGACAGGGGGCTTCACCTCTTACGGCTACACCTTC. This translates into CASSMETGGFTSYGYTF.

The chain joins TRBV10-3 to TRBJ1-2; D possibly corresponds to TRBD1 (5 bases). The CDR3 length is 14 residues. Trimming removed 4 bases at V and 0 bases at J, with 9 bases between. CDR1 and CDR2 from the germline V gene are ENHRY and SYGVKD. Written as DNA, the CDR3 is TGTGCCATCAGTGGAGGGACTTCTAACTATGGCTACACCTTC. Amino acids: CAISGGTSNYGYTF.

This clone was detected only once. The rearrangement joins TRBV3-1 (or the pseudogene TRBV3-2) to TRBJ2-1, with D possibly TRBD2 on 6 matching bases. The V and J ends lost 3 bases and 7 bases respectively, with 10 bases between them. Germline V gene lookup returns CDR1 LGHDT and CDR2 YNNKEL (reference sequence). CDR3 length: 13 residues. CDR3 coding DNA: TGTGCCAGCAGCCAGGTAGGAGGGAATGAGCAGTTCTTC. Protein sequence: CASSQVGGNEQFF.

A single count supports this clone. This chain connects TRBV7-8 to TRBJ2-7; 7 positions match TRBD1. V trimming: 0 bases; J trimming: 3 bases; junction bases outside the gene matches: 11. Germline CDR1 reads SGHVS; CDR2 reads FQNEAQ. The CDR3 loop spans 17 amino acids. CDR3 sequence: CASSLASTGSSSYEQYF. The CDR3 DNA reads TGTGCCAGCAGCTTAGCCTCGACAGGGTCTTCTAGCTACGAGCAGTACTTC.

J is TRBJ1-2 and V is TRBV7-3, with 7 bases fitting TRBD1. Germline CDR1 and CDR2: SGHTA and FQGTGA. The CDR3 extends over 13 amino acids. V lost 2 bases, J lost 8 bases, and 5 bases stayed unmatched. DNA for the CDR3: TGTGCCAGCAGCTTAGACAGGGAGTCCGGCTACACCTTC. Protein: CASSLDRESGYTF.

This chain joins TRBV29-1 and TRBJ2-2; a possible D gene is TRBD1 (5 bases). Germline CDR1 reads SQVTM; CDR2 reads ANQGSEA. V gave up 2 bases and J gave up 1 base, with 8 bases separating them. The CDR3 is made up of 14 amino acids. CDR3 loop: CSVEWGQNTGELFF. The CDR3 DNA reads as TGCAGCGTTGAATGGGGCCAGAACACCGGGGAGCTGTTTTTT.

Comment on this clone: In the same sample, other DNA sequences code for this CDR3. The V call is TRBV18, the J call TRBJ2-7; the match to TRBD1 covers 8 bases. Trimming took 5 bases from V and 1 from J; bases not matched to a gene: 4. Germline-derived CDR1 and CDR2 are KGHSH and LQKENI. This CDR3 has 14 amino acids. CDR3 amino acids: CASSAGQGSYEQYF. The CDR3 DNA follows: TGTGCCAGCTCAGCCGGACAGGGATCCTACGAGCAGTACTTC. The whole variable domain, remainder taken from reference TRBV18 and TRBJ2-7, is NAGVMQNPRHLVRRRGQEARLRCSPMKGHSHVYWYRQLPEEGLKFMVYLQKENIIDESGMPKERFSAEFPKEGPSILRIQQVVRGDSAAYFCASSAGQGSYEQYFGPGTRLTVT.

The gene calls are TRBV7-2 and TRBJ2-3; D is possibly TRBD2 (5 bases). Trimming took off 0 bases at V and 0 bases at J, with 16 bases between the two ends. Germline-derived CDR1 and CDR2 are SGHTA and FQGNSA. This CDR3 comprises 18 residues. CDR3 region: CASSLANPSRTSTDTQYF. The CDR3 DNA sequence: TGTGCCAGCAGCTTAGCGAACCCTAGCAGAACTAGCACAGATACGCAGTATTTT.

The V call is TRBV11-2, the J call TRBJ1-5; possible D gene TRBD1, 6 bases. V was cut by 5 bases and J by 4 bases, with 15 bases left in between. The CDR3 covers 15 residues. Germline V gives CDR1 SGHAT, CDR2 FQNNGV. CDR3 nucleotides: TGTGCCAGCAGCCCAGGCAGGGGTGGAAATCAGCCCCAGCATTTT. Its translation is CASSPGRGGNQPQHF.

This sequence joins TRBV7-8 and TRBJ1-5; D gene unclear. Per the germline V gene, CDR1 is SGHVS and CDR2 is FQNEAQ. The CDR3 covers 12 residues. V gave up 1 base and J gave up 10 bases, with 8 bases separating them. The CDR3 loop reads CASSLVSHPQHF. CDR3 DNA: TGTGCCAGCAGCTTAGTGAGCCATCCCCAGCATTTT.

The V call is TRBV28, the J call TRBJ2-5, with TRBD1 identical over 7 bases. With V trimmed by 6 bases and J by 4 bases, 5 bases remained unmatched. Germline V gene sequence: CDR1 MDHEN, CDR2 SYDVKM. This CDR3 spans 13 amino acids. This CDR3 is CASRPTGRETQYF. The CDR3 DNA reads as TGTGCCAGCAGACCGACAGGGAGAGAGACCCAGTACTTC.

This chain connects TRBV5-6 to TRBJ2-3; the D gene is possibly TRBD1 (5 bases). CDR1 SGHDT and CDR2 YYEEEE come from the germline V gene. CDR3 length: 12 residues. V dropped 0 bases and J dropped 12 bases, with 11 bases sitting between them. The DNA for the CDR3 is TGTGCCAGCAGCTTGGCCAGGGCCACCCAGTATTTT. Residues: CASSLARATQYF.

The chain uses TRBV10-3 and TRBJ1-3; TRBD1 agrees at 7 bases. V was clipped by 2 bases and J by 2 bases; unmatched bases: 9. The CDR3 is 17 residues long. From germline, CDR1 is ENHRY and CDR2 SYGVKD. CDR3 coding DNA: TGTGCCATCAGTGAGATAGGGGGCGTGGGACCTGGAAACACCATATATTTT. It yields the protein CAISEIGGVGPGNTIYF.

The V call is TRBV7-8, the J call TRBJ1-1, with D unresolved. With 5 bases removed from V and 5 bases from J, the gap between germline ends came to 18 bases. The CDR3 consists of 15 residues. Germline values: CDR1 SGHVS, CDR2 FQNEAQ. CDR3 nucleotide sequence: TGTGCCAGCAGCACCCAAGGGAGGGTAAGGACTGAAGCTTTCTTT. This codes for CASSTQGRVRTEAFF.

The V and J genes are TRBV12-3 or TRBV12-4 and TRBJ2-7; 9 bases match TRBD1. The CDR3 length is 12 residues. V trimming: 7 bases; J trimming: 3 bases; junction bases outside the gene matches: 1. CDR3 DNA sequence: TGTGCCAGCAAGACAGGGGGCTACGAGCAGTACTTC. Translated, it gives CASKTGGYEQYF.

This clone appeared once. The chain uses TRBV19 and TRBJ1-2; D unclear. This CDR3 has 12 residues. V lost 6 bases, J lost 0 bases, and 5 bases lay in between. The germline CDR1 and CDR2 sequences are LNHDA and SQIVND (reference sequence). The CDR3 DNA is TGTGCCAGTAGGCGGGCTAACTATGGCTACACCTTC. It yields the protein CASRRANYGYTF. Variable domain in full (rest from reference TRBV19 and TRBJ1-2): DGGITQSPKYLFRKEGQNVTLSCEQNLNHDAMYWYRQDPGQGLRLIYYSQIVNDFQKGDIAEGYSVSREKKESFPLTVTSAQKNPTAFYLCASRRANYGYTFGSGTRLTVV.

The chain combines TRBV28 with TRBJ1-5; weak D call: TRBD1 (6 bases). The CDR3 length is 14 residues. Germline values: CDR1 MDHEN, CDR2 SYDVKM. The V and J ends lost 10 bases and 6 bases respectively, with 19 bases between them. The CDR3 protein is CATGEGRGSQPQHF. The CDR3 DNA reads TGTGCCACCGGGGAGGGGAGGGGGAGTCAGCCCCAGCATTTT.

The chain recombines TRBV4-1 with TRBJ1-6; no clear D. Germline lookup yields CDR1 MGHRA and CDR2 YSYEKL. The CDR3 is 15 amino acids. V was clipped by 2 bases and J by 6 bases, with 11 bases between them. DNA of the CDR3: TGCGCCAGCAGCCAATTGGAGGGAGGTAATTCACCCCTCCACTTT. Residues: CASSQLEGGNSPLHF.

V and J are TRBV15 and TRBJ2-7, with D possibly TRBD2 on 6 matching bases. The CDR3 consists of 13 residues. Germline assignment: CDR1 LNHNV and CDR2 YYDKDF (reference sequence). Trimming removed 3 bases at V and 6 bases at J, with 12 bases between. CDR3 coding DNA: TGTGCCACCAGCAGCGGGAGTTACCTCGAGCAGTACTTC. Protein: CATSSGSYLEQYF.

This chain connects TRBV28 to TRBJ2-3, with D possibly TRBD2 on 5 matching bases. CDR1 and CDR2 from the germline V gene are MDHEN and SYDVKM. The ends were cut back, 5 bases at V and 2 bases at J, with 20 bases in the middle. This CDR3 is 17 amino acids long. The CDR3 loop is CASSPPLTGTHTDTQYF. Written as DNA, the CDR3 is TGTGCCAGCAGTCCCCCTCTGACGGGAACACACACAGATACGCAGTATTTT.

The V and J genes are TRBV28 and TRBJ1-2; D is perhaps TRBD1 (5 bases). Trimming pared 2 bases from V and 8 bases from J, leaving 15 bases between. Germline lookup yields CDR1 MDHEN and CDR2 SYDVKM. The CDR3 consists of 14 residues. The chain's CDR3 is CASSLSPRARGYTF. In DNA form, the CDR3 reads TGTGCCAGCAGTTTAAGCCCCAGGGCCAGGGGCTACACCTTC.

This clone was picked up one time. CDR3 loop: CASSGQGYQPQHF. CDR3 DNA: TGTGCCAGCAGCGGACAGGGATATCAGCCCCAGCATTTT. J is TRBJ1-5 and V is TRBV7-2; 8 bases are shared with TRBD1. Germline lookup yields CDR1 SGHTA and CDR2 FQGNSA. V dropped 5 bases and J dropped 5; count of bases not matched to a gene: 2. The CDR3 is made up of 13 amino acids.

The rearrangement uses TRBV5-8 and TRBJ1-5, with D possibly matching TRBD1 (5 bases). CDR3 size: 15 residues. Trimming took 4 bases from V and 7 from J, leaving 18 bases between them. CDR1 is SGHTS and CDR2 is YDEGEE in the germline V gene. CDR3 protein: CASSPGQATIQPQHF. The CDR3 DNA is TGTGCCAGCAGCCCAGGGCAGGCAACCATCCAGCCCCAGCATTTT. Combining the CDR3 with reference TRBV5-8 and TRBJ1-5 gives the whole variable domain EAGVTQSPTHLIKTRGQQATLRCSPISGHTSVYWYQQALGLGLQFLLWYDEGEERNRGNFPPRFSGRQFPNYSSELNVNALELEDSALYLCASSPGQATIQPQHFGDGTRLSIL.

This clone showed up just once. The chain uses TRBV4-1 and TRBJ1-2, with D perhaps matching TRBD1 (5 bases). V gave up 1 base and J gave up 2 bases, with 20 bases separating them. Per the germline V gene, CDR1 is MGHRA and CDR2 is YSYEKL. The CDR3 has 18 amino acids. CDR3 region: CASSQGAPGTGDNYGYTF. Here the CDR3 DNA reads TGCGCCAGCAGCCAAGGAGCGCCCGGGACGGGGGACAACTATGGCTACACCTTC.